One sample yielded the 9 T cell receptor beta chains listed below, sequenced in a study of molecular identifiers for immune sequencing clone quantification. TCRdb called the PCR reads again in MiXCR, with one record for every CDR3 protein. The table has about 98,000 distinct CDR3 sequences, 30% to 35% seen once. The specimen was naive CD8+ T cells from blood, with Jurkat cell RNA spiked in. Subset of the sample: FACS-sorted CD8+CD4-CCR7+CD45RA+ naive T cells. These receptors were collected from a human donor in good health. Some libraries in this study had Jurkat cell RNA spiked in.

This clonotype has just a few counts. J is TRBJ2-3 and V is TRBV20-1; the match to TRBD2 covers 9 bases. Looked up from germline, CDR1 is DFQATT and CDR2 is SNEGSKA (reference sequence). The junction had 5 bases not matched to a gene; V was cut back by 5 bases and J by 5 bases. The CDR3 runs to 13 residues. The CDR3 sequence: CSADSGREDTQYF. The CDR3 DNA follows: TGCAGTGCTGATAGCGGGAGAGAAGATACGCAGTATTTT.

This clonotype was counted only a few times. The chain recombines TRBV4-1 with TRBJ2-6; tentatively, D is TRBD1 (6 bases). Germline-derived CDR1 and CDR2 are MGHRA and YSYEKL. V gave up 4 bases and J gave up 2 bases, with 12 bases separating them. CDR3 length equals 16 residues. The CDR3 nucleotides read TGCGCCAGCAGCCCGGACAGCAGCACTGGGGCCAACGTCCTGACTTTC. Translated, it gives CASSPDSSTGANVLTF.

A note on this clonotype: A much larger clone sits a single nucleotide away, making a read error possible. No conserved phenylalanine or tryptophan is present at the end of the CDR3, so a read error is the likely explanation. The rearrangement links TRBV28 to TRBJ2-7, with 9 bases that match TRBD1. This CDR3 region has 15 residues. Germline CDR1 and CDR2: MDHEN and SYDVKM. V trimming: 4 bases; J trimming: 1 base; junction bases outside the gene matches: 5. Written as DNA, the CDR3 is TGTGCCAGCAGTTCTCGGGACAGGGTATCCTACGAGCAGTACATC. Translating it yields CASSSRDRVSYEQYI.

As for this clonotype: Here the CDR3 omits its conserved ending phenylalanine or tryptophan, so a read error is the likely source. The chain is built from TRBV27 and TRBJ2-5; D not resolved. Germline V gene sequence: CDR1 MNHEY, CDR2 SMNVEV (reference sequence). Deletions cut 4 bases from V and 1 base from J, with 13 bases between. The CDR3 totals 15 residues. CDR3 DNA sequence: TGTGCCAGCAGTTCAATACTCCGGCGCCAAGAGACCCAGTACTAC. It encodes CASSSILRRQETQYY.

This chain joins TRBV9 and TRBJ1-2; 10 nucleotides match TRBD1. The CDR3 extends over 16 amino acids. Trimming removed 4 bases from V and 5 bases from J; junction bases left unmatched: 11. From germline, CDR1 is SGDLS and CDR2 YYNGEE. The CDR3 region has the DNA TGTGCCAGCAGCATCTGCCGGGACAGGGGTTCATATGGCTACACCTTC. Amino acids: CASSICRDRGSYGYTF.

This clonotype was observed many times. The chain joins TRBV6-1 to TRBJ2-3, with D maybe TRBD1 (5 bases). There are 14 residues in the CDR3. V was trimmed by 1 base and J by 4 bases, leaving 9 bases between them. The germline V gene encodes CDR1 MNHNS and CDR2 SASEGT. The CDR3 sequence is CASSEGPGSDTQYF. The CDR3, as DNA: TGTGCCAGCAGTGAAGGGCCAGGGTCAGATACGCAGTATTTT.

This clonotype was recorded at least ten times. The chain employs TRBV6-1 and TRBJ2-7; unclear D gene. V lost 1 base to trimming and J lost 7 bases, with 5 bases between them. Per germline, CDR1 MNHNS and CDR2 SASEGT. There are 11 residues in the CDR3. The DNA of the CDR3 is TGTGCCAGCAGTGAAGTGGGTGAGCAGTACTTC. The encoded protein is CASSEVGEQYF.

The gene calls are TRBV7-2 and TRBJ2-7; TRBD2 matches at 11 bases. Germline CDR1 and CDR2: SGHTA and FQGNSA. J gave up 1 base and V 0 bases, and 5 bases lay outside the gene matches. The CDR3 contains 17 residues. In DNA form, the CDR3 reads TGTGCCAGCAGCTTAGCTGAGACTAGCGGGACGTCCTACGAGCAGTACTTC. Its protein is CASSLAETSGTSYEQYF.

The V gene is TRBV2, the J gene TRBJ1-5, with TRBD1 matching over 7 bases. This CDR3 contains 13 residues. J was trimmed by 3 bases and V by 7 bases; bases with no gene match: 3. Germline-derived CDR1 and CDR2 are SNHLY and FYNNEI. CDR3 residues: CASMGQNNQPQHF. In DNA form, the CDR3 reads TGTGCCAGCATGGGACAGAACAATCAGCCCCAGCATTTT.